This record covers a single TCR beta chain. This clonotype has just a few counts. No antigen is known for it. Nothing much larger sits one base from this clone, and base qualities are not available. TCR cDNA was synthesized by 5'RACE template switching, which introduced a universal primer site and unique molecular identifiers. cDNA synthesis was primed from both the TCR alpha and TCR beta constant segments. Library amplification used two PCR steps, and the second PCR step added sample barcodes and sequencing adapters. Sequencing of libraries was performed on Illumina HiSeq 2500 (2x100 bp) or NovaSeq (2x150 bp). In the original analysis: Reads were demultiplexed and collapsed into UMI consensus sequences with MIGEC, and V(D)J alignment was performed with MiXCR. Clonotypes responding to the vaccine were identified with edgeR on replicate PBMC samples, with the criteria of FDR below 0.01 and a log2 fold change above 5 up to day 15. CD4 or CD8 identity was assigned to each bulk clonotype according to whether the clonotype was present at higher abundance in the sequenced CD4 repertoire or the sequenced CD8 repertoire. The raw public data were reprocessed by TCRdb itself: fastp quality trimming at Q25, MiXCR clonotype calling, in-frame beta chains only. Under each unique CDR3 protein, matching rows form one entry showing the most common genes and DNA. The V and J calls were determined by TCRdb, not by the authors. This sample comprises approximately 550,000 distinct CDR3 sequences, 15% to 20% of them detected only once. The top ten clonotypes cover roughly 13% of the sample.

This sample is drawn from a study of T cells after yellow fever vaccination (dated by TCRdb to the late 2010s). For context, the study as a whole: Libraries from fractions with low cell numbers were prepared with the SMART-Seq v4 Ultra Low Input RNA kit. To follow T-cell clones before and after both primary and booster YFV17D yellow fever vaccination, bulk TCR alpha and beta repertoires underwent longitudinal sequencing. Two healthy male donors, one aged 18 to 30 and one aged 30 to 39 years, were included in the cohort. Blood was collected at multiple timepoints before and after primary and secondary immunization, and bulk PBMC replicates and cell subsets were isolated. General findings and caveats noted by the study authors: Compared with the primary T-cell response, the secondary T-cell response was weaker but faster, peaking on day 5 rather than day 15. Only two donors were included in the study, so the extent to which the findings can be generalized is limited. Computational filtering was needed because FACS-sorted repertoires could contain abundant contaminating clonotypes from the bulk population. Most clones expanded after primary vaccination were re-detected after the booster (96% of CD4 and around nine tenths of CD8), suggesting broad memory maintenance. A small share of clonotypes was detected in both CD4 and CD8 compartments, with the overlap likely arising from convergent recombination.

Spanning cysteine to phenylalanine, the CDR3 consists of 15 amino acids. The read is trimmed to its CDR3 DNA, 45 bases read in frame from base 1. Reading the germline V gene gives CDR1 SGHTA and CDR2 FQGTGA. V is cut by 4 bases and J by 7 bases, and the space between the germline ends is 14 bases. What the treatment or condition label conveys for this sample: live attenuated yellow fever vaccine strain. At each blood-draw timepoint, two biological replicates of bulk PBMCs were collected. PBMCs were isolated from peripheral blood using a standard Ficoll-Paque protocol. RNA was extracted with TriZol from bulk PBMCs, CD4 and CD8 fractions, and dextramer-positive and dextramer-negative fractions.

Rearrangement joined TRBV7-3 to TRBJ1-6; a tentative D call is TRBD1 (6 bases match). This TCR was sampled from a man aged 25-40 years who received the YFV17D yellow fever vaccine. Source: PBMCs, taken 15 days after the yellow fever booster vaccination. The encoded CDR3 is CASSSTGGLNSPLHF. The bases are TGTGCCAGCAGCTCGACGGGGGGGCTCAATTCACCCCTCCACTTT.